The 21 T cell receptor beta chains below come from one sample, sequenced in a study of shared clonotypes between healthy human individuals. Sequencing used immunoSEQ multiplex PCR; TCRdb keeps in-frame clones, though not all of them. The table lists some 500,000 clones, roughly three quarters of them singletons. Sequencing input: PBMCs. The receptors stem from a woman aged 40 to 50 in good health. Some clones in this sample may be carry-over from other donors' samples.

This clone showed up many times. J is TRBJ2-1 and V is TRBV7-8; D unresolved. The germline V gene encodes CDR1 SGHVS and CDR2 FQNEAQ. CDR3 length: 12 amino acids. Deletions cut 5 bases from V and 8 bases from J, with 10 bases between. CDR3 in amino acids: CASSPKRYEQFF. For the CDR3, the DNA is TGTGCCAGCAGCCCGAAGAGGTATGAGCAGTTCTTC.

The chain employs TRBV28 and TRBJ1-2, with D perhaps matching TRBD1 (6 bases). CDR1 is MDHEN and CDR2 is SYDVKM in the germline V gene. The ends were cut back, 5 bases at V and 5 bases at J, with 21 bases in the middle. The CDR3 runs 16 residues. The DNA for the CDR3 is TGTGCCAGCAGTCAGCCGGGGGAGGGCAGGGGATATGGCTACACCTTC. This encodes CASSQPGEGRGYGYTF.

Concerning this clone: It differs at one base from a far larger clone, so likely a read error. The missing conserved phenylalanine or tryptophan at the end of this CDR3 makes a read error likely. V and J are TRBV18 and TRBJ1-1; 8 positions agree with TRBD1. The CDR3 is 15 amino acids. Germline values: CDR1 KGHSH, CDR2 LQKENI. The V and J ends lost 5 bases and 1 base, in that order; junction bases with no gene match: 6. CDR3 in DNA: TGTGCCAGCTCAAGCCGGACAGGGTCGAACACTGAAGCTTTCTCT. It encodes CASSSRTGSNTEAFS.

J is TRBJ2-5 and V is TRBV7-8; D ambiguous. V dropped 2 bases and J dropped 5 bases, with 12 bases sitting between them. The germline V gene encodes CDR1 SGHVS and CDR2 FQNEAQ. The CDR3 contains 14 residues. The CDR3 DNA sequence: TGTGCCAGCAGCTTAACCCTTAGTGGTGAGACCCAGTACTTC. This gives the protein CASSLTLSGETQYF.

A note on this clone: A far larger clone is only one base removed, so a read error is likely. The CDR3 loop reads CASSEGQENIEAFF. The CDR3 coding sequence is TGTGCCAGCAGTGAGGGACAGGAGAACATTGAAGCTTTCTTT. The V gene is TRBV6-4, the J gene TRBJ1-1; 8 bases line up with TRBD1. This CDR3 spans 14 amino acids. From germline, CDR1 is MRHNA and CDR2 SNTAGT.

The genes are TRBV9 and TRBJ2-7; 7 nucleotides align to TRBD2. This CDR3 has 14 residues. The germline gives CDR1 SGDLS, CDR2 YYNGEE. V lost 7 bases and J lost 7; bases outside the gene matches: 14. The CDR3 DNA follows: TGTGCCAGCGGTGCGGGAGCTCTTCCTACAGAGCAGTACTTC. Residues: CASGAGALPTEQYF.

J is TRBJ1-5 and V is TRBV6-6, with TRBD1 matching 11 bases. Germline CDR1 MNHNY, CDR2 SVGAGI (reference sequence). The ends lost 5 bases at V and 6 bases at J; junction bases unmatched: 3. The CDR3 loop spans 14 amino acids. DNA for the CDR3: TGTGCCAGCAGTAGGGGGACAGGGGGTCAGCCCCAGCATTTT. This sequence encodes CASSRGTGGQPQHF.

This clone was recorded many times. The chain uses TRBV18 and TRBJ2-3; TRBD2 might be the D (6 bases). The V end lost 4 bases, the J end lost 0 bases, and 8 bases lay between the germline ends. The CDR3 extends over 14 amino acids. CDR1 is KGHSH and CDR2 is LQKENI in the germline V gene. CDR3 in DNA: TGTGCCAGCTCACGAAGCGGGAGCACAGATACGCAGTATTTT. This codes for CASSRSGSTDTQYF.

The chain uses TRBV28 and TRBJ2-7; 9 bases map to TRBD1. CDR1 and CDR2 (germline): MDHEN, SYDVKM. The ends lost 3 bases at V and 1 base at J; junction bases unmatched: 4. The CDR3 totals 15 residues. CDR3 nucleotide sequence: TGTGCCAGCAGTTTGGACAGGGGAGGGTCCTACGAGCAGTACTTC. Translating gives CASSLDRGGSYEQYF.

Ten or more counts support this clone. The CDR3 region is CASSPPGKYTEAFF. DNA for the CDR3: TGTGCCAGCAGCCCCCCAGGAAAGTACACTGAAGCTTTCTTT. The chain couples TRBV5-8 to TRBJ1-1; D unresolved. The CDR3 covers 14 residues. Germline V gives CDR1 SGHTS, CDR2 YDEGEE. V lost 4 bases to trimming and J lost 3 bases, with 13 bases between them. The variable domain in full, with the rest retrieved from reference TRBV5-8 and TRBJ1-1, is EAGVTQSPTHLIKTRGQQATLRCSPISGHTSVYWYQQALGLGLQFLLWYDEGEERNRGNFPPRFSGRQFPNYSSELNVNALELEDSALYLCASSPPGKYTEAFFGQGTRLTVV.

In nucleotides, the CDR3 is TGTGCCAGCAGTGACGTGGACAGGGGTGAGCAGTTCTTC. Its protein is CASSDVDRGEQFF. The V and J genes are TRBV2 and TRBJ2-1, with 9 positions matching TRBD1. This CDR3 has 13 amino acids. J gave up 9 bases and V 3 bases, and 3 bases lay outside the gene matches. Per germline, CDR1 SNHLY and CDR2 FYNNEI.

The rearrangement joins TRBV13 to TRBJ2-3, with 12 bases matching TRBD2. The CDR3 loop spans 15 amino acids. The trim removed 5 bases at V and 6 bases at J, leaving 6 bases unmatched. Germline V lookup: CDR1 PRHDT, CDR2 FYEKMQ (reference sequence). The CDR3 nucleotides read TGTGCCAGCAGCCCGAGGACTAGCGGGACCGATACGCAGTATTTT. This translates into CASSPRTSGTDTQYF.

This clone was detected ten times or more. The gene calls are TRBV5-1 and TRBJ2-2; TRBD2 matches 12 bases. Germline CDR1 SGHRS, CDR2 YFSETQ. CDR3 size: 16 residues. V shed 0 bases and J 4 bases; nucleotides not matched to a gene: 1. In nucleotides, the CDR3 is TGCGCCAGCAGCTTGGCTAGCGGGAGGGCCACCGGGGAGCTGTTTTTT. Its protein product is CASSLASGRATGELFF.

This clone has more than one count but fewer than ten. This rearrangement joins TRBV30 to TRBJ1-2, with D tentatively TRBD1 (6 bases). The CDR3 extends over 17 amino acids. The germline V gene has CDR1 GTSNPN and CDR2 SVGIG (reference sequence). V was trimmed by 2 bases and J by 3 bases, leaving 22 bases between them. In nucleotides, the CDR3 is TGTGCCTGGAGTCTTATTAGCAGGGGCGGGGGCGACTATGGCTACACCTTC. This encodes CAWSLISRGGGDYGYTF.

The chain links TRBV28 to TRBJ1-6; unclear D gene. V dropped 8 bases and J dropped 7 bases, with 9 bases sitting between them. The CDR3 totals 12 residues. CDR1 MDHEN and CDR2 SYDVKM come from the germline V gene. CDR3 sequence: CASVTGNSPLHF. The CDR3 nucleotides are TGTGCCAGCGTGACGGGAAATTCACCCCTCCACTTT.

The rearrangement uses TRBV19 and TRBJ2-2; 16 bases are a match to TRBD2. The CDR3 consists of 19 residues. Per germline, CDR1 LNHDA and CDR2 SQIVND (reference sequence). V shed 5 bases and J 0 bases; nucleotides not matched to a gene: 6. The CDR3 is CASSPGLAGGPSNTGELFF. CDR3 coding DNA: TGTGCCAGTAGTCCGGGACTAGCGGGAGGGCCCTCGAACACCGGGGAGCTGTTTTTT.

The sample holds many counts of this clone. The chain has TRBV4-1 and TRBJ1-1, with no clear D. Germline V gives CDR1 MGHRA, CDR2 YSYEKL. The CDR3 contains 14 residues. V lost 4 bases and J 3 bases, leaving 12 bases between the germline ends. The CDR3 DNA follows: TGCGCCAGCAGCCTAGGACTGTGGGACACTGAAGCTTTCTTT. Its translation is CASSLGLWDTEAFF.

Details on this clone: An end of the junction does not agree with germline; a read error may underlie this. The genes are TRBV5-1 and TRBJ2-5, with D tentatively TRBD1 or TRBD2 (6 bases each). The end of the DNA fits TRBJ2-7 better, so the J call may be wrong. CDR1 and CDR2 (germline): SGHRS, YFSETQ. The CDR3 is 15 residues long. The CDR3 nucleotides read TGTGCCAGCAGCTTCCTTAGAGGGGGGATCTACGAGCAGTACTTC. Its protein is CASSFLRGGIYEQYF.

V gene TRBV2 combines with J gene TRBJ1-2; 7 bases are shared with TRBD1. The CDR3 totals 18 residues. J was trimmed by 2 bases and V by 2 bases; bases with no gene match: 14. Germline V gene sequence: CDR1 SNHLY, CDR2 FYNNEI. The CDR3 coding sequence is TGTGCCAGCAGTGAATCGGGTCGGGAGGGGGCGAAGAACTATGGCTACACCTTC. This sequence encodes CASSESGREGAKNYGYTF.

The CDR3 DNA reads TGTGCCAGCAGTTTATACCCCGGACAGGGCCCGGGGGGCTACACCTTC. Amino acids: CASSLYPGQGPGGYTF. The chain uses TRBV28 and TRBJ1-2; 8 positions agree with TRBD1. This CDR3 contains 16 residues. Germline assignment: CDR1 MDHEN and CDR2 SYDVKM. The V and J ends lost 1 base and 8 bases, in that order; junction bases with no gene match: 12.

The chain recombines TRBV28 with TRBJ2-6; D perhaps matches TRBD2 (5 bases). V lost 7 bases to trimming and J lost 2 bases, with 15 bases between them. Germline V gives CDR1 MDHEN, CDR2 SYDVKM. The length of the CDR3 is 16 residues. In nucleotides, the CDR3 is TGTGCCAGCACTCTGGGTTCCGGGGCTGGGGCCAACGTCCTGACTTTC. Translated, it gives CASTLGSGAGANVLTF.